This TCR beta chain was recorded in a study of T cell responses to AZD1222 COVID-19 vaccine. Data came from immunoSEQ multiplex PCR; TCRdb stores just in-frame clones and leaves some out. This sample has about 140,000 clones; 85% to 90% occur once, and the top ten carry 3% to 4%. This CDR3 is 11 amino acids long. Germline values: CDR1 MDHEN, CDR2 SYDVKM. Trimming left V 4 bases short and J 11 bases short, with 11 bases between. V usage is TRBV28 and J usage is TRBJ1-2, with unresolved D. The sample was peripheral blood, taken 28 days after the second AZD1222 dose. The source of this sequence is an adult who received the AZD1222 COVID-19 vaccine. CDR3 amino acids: CASSWTGQYTF. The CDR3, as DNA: TGTGCCAGCAGTTGGACGGGTCAATACACCTTC.